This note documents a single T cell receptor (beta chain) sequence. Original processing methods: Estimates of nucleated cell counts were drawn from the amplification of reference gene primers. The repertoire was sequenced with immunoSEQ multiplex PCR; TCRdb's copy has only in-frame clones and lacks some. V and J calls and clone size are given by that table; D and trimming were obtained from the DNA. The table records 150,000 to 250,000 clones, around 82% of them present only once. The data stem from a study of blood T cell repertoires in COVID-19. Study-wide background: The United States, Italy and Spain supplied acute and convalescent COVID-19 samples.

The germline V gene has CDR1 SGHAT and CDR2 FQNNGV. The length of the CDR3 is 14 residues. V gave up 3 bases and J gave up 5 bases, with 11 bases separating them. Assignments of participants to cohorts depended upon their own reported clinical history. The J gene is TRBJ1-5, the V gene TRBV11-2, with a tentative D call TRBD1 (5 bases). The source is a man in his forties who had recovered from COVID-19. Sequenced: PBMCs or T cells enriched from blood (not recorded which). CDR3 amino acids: CASSFGPRDQPQHF. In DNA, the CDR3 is TGTGCCAGCAGCTTCGGGCCCAGGGATCAGCCCCAGCATTTT.